This is a list of T cell receptor beta chains from one sample in a study of blood T cell repertoires in COVID-19. The repertoire was sequenced with immunoSEQ multiplex PCR; TCRdb's copy has only in-frame clones and lacks some. In the table there are some 200,000 clones, 94% of which are singletons. Material for sequencing was peripheral blood. The receptors shown here come from a man aged 30 to 45 with COVID-19, enrolled during active disease. Both conserved end residues are part of each CDR3. D genes are given only for firm matches. The size of a clone is reported for some rows only, either as once, few or many, or as a class for expanded clones.

V gene	D gene	clone size	J gene	CDR3 protein	CDR3 DNA
TRBV10-2	NA	NA	TRBJ2-1	CASDSAGTMRNEQFF	TGCGCCAGTGATAGCGCAGGGACAATGAGGAATGAGCAGTTCTTC
TRBV6-1	TRBD1	NA	TRBJ1-1	CASSGGRGVMNTEAFF	TGTGCCAGCAGTGGGGGCAGGGGGGTGATGAACACTGAAGCTTTCTTT
TRBV5-1	TRBD1	NA	TRBJ2-4	CASSLALPGQRTSSAKNIQYF	TGCGCCAGCAGCTTGGCCCTACCGGGACAGCGAACATCCTCGGCCAAAAACATTCAGTACTTC
TRBV5-4	NA	few	TRBJ2-3	CASSLDYSSTDTQYF	TGTGCCAGCAGCTTAGACTACTCCAGCACAGATACGCAGTATTTT
TRBV9	TRBD1	NA	TRBJ1-2	CASSAGGRTVGYGYTF	TGTGCCAGCAGCGCAGGGGGACGGACAGTTGGATATGGCTACACCTTC
TRBV5-4	TRBD1	NA	TRBJ2-7	CASSQQTGAYEQYF	TGTGCCAGCAGCCAACAGACAGGGGCCTACGAGCAGTACTTC
TRBV7-2	TRBD1	NA	TRBJ1-2	CASSPRQGASGYTF	TGTGCCAGCAGCCCACGACAGGGGGCTAGTGGCTACACCTTC
TRBV6-1	NA	once	TRBJ1-2	CASSEVGKLNYGYTF	TGTGCCAGCAGTGAAGTCGGCAAACTAAACTATGGCTACACCTTC
TRBV7-2	NA	NA	TRBJ1-5	CASSSYYYSNQPQHF	TGTGCCAGCAGCTCTTATTATTATAGCAATCAGCCCCAGCATTTT
TRBV4-1	TRBD1	NA	TRBJ2-3	CASSQASGGEEDTQYF	TGCGCCAGCAGCCAGGCTTCAGGGGGCGAGGAAGATACGCAGTATTTT
TRBV9	TRBD2	NA	TRBJ2-3	CASSVEASGFNTDTQYF	TGTGCCAGCAGCGTAGAGGCTAGCGGGTTTAACACAGATACGCAGTATTTT
TRBV11-3	TRBD2	NA	TRBJ2-1	CASSLSAGDILNNEQFF	TGTGCCAGCAGCTTATCAGCGGGGGATATTCTAAACAATGAGCAGTTCTTC
TRBV2	NA	NA	TRBJ1-4	CASSAGLGGKLFF	TGTGCCAGCAGCGCAGGGTTGGGGGGAAAACTGTTTTTT
TRBV5-1	TRBD2	NA	TRBJ2-5	CASSLRLAGETQYF	TGCGCCAGCAGCTTACGACTAGCGGGGGAGACCCAGTACTTC
TRBV5-6	TRBD1	once	TRBJ1-2	CASSRTGVGGYTF	TGTGCCAGCAGCCGAACAGGGGTTGGAGGCTACACCTTC
TRBV19	TRBD1	NA	TRBJ1-1	CASSIVRLDRGEVSTEAFF	TGTGCCAGTAGTATAGTACGCCTGGACAGGGGTGAGGTTTCCACTGAAGCTTTCTTT
TRBV6-6	NA	once	TRBJ1-6	CASSYSQVPLHF	TGTGCCAGCAGTTACTCGCAGGTCCCCCTCCACTTT
TRBV6-5	NA	NA	TRBJ1-4	CASSYSYRNEKLFF	TGTGCCAGCAGTTACTCATACAGGAATGAAAAACTGTTTTTT
TRBV6-5	NA	once	TRBJ2-5	CASRTGGSETQYF	TGTGCCAGCAGGACGGGGGGCAGCGAGACCCAGTACTTC
TRBV7-9	TRBD1	once	TRBJ1-1	CASSASTGEMVTEAFF	TGTGCCAGCAGCGCAAGTACAGGGGAGATGGTCACTGAAGCTTTCTTT
TRBV20-1	NA	once	TRBJ2-2	CSASPPTGELFF	TGCAGTGCTAGTCCTCCGACCGGGGAGCTGTTTTTT